This T cell receptor beta chain was retrieved from a study of blood T cell repertoires in COVID-19. Looking at the study overall: Samples representing acute and convalescent COVID-19 were sourced from the United States, Italy and Spain. The cDNA or gDNA used as material had been derived from T cells, B-cell-depleted T cells, or PBMCs.

Study processing details: Nucleated cell number was recorded as an estimate derived from reference gene primer amplification. The repertoire was sequenced with immunoSEQ multiplex PCR; TCRdb's copy has only in-frame clones and lacks some. Clone size and the V and J calls come from that table; the DNA yielded D and trimming. This table has 130,000 to 150,000 clones, more than 65% appearing once. Germline V gives CDR1 KGHSH, CDR2 LQKENI. V was cut by 3 bases and J by 3 bases, with 14 bases left in between. The CDR3 has 15 residues. This TCR came from a man aged 60-69 years with active or convalescent COVID-19. Material for sequencing was peripheral blood. This rearrangement joins TRBV18 to TRBJ2-5, with a weak D call TRBD1 (6 bases). The CDR3 DNA reads TGTGCCAGCTCACCTACCCAGGGGTTAAAAGAGACCCAGTACTTC. Protein sequence: CASSPTQGLKETQYF.